This T cell receptor (beta chain) was recorded in a study of regulatory T cells in long-lasting Graves disease. Investigators prepared the TCR beta libraries by applying iRepertoire HTBI primers and Arm-PCR of CDR3 regions. TCRdb reprocessed the multiplex PCR reads with MiXCR, giving one entry per CDR3 protein. The table lists a few hundred thousand distinct CDR3 sequences, roughly 13% of them singletons. Specified time point: newly diagnosed GD, antithyroid drugs for less than 3 months. Isolated PBMC RNA provided the starting material for the TCR library. Trimming shortened V by 2 bases and J by 7 bases, and 12 bases separated the two germline ends. This CDR3 contains 14 residues. The V gene's germline CDR1 is MNHNS and CDR2 SASEGT. This clonotype occurred a few times. These data were also filed under a second study, of T cells in Graves' hyperthyroidism and ophthalmopathy.

The chain combines TRBV6-1 with TRBJ2-1; D tentatively fits TRBD1 or TRBD2 (6 bases each). The sequence derives from a man aged 25-40 years with Graves disease. The sample in question was peripheral blood mononuclear cells (PBMCs), obtained at new diagnosis, from a patient treated with antithyroid drugs. CDR3 DNA sequence: TGTGCCAGCAGTGAACAGGGGAGGCTGAATGAGCAGTTCTTC. As protein: CASSEQGRLNEQFF.